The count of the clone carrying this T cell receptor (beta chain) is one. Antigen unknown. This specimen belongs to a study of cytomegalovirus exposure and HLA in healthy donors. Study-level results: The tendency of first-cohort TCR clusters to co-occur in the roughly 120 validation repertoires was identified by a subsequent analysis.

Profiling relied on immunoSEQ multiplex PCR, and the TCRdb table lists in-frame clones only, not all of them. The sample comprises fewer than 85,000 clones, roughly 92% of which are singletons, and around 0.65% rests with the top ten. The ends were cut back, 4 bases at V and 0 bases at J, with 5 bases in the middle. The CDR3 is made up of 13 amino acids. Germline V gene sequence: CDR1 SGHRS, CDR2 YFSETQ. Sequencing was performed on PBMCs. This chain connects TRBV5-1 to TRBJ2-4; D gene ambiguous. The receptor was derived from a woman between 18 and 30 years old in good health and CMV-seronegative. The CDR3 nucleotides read TGCGCCAGCAGCCCAGTAGCCAAAAACATTCAGTACTTC. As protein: CASSPVAKNIQYF.